The clone carrying this T cell receptor beta chain is labeled large. Its antigen remains unidentified. The CDR3 consists of 16 residues. The V end was cut by 1 base, the J end by 7 bases, with 17 bases between. CDR1 SNHLY and CDR2 FYNNEI come from the germline V gene. Sequenced by immunoSEQ multiplex PCR; TCRdb stores in-frame clones only, minus some. The table has about 24,000 clones, around three quarters seen once; the top ten hold about 8.6%. The data stem from a study of PD-1 blockade in classical Hodgkin lymphoma. The study's findings and limits: Among the patients, those starting nivolumab under 1 year after ASCT were excluded.

Relapse was seen in all patients after autologous stem cell transplantation, and brentuximab vedotin exposure was variable. The sequencing here drew on peripheral blood mononuclear cells (PBMCs), taken before the second cycle of nivolumab. The chain employs TRBV2 and TRBJ2-4; D is uncertain. The sequence was collected from a human donor with classical Hodgkin lymphoma. The CDR3 nucleotides are TGTGCCAGCAGTGAAGGCCAGGACCTCCTGAGGAACATTCAGTACTTC. Its translation: CASSEGQDLLRNIQYF.